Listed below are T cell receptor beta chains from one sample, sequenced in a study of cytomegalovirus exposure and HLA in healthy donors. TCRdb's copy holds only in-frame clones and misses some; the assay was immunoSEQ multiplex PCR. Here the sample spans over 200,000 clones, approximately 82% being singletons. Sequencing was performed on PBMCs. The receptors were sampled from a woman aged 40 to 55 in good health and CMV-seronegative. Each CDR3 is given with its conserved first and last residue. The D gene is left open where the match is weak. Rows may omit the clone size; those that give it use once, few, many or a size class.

cdr3_nt: TGTGCCACGGGGAGGGCCGCACAGGTCATGAACACCGGGGAGCTGTTTTTT
cdr3_aa: CATGRAAQVMNTGELFF
j_call: TRBJ2-2
d_call: TRBD2
v_call: TRBV28
clone_size: -

cdr3_nt: TGTGCCAGCAGCTCCACTAGTTGGGCAGATACGCAGTATTTT
cdr3_aa: CASSSTSWADTQYF
j_call: TRBJ2-3
d_call: -
v_call: TRBV7-3
clone_size: -

cdr3_nt: TGTGCCAGCAGTGAAACCCTTAGCGGGCGCTACAATGAGCAGTTCTTC
cdr3_aa: CASSETLSGRYNEQFF
j_call: TRBJ2-1
d_call: TRBD2
v_call: TRBV2
clone_size: -

cdr3_nt: TGTGCCAGCAGGAGGGCAGCGGGGGGGCAAGGCGATGAGCAGTTCTTC
cdr3_aa: CASRRAAGGQGDEQFF
j_call: TRBJ2-1
d_call: TRBD2
v_call: TRBV2
clone_size: -

cdr3_nt: TGTGCCAGCAGGGCGGGGGGCGACACCGGGGAGCTGTTTTTT
cdr3_aa: CASRAGGDTGELFF
j_call: TRBJ2-2
d_call: TRBD2
v_call: TRBV7-3
clone_size: -

cdr3_nt: TGTGCCAGCAGCTCGCCAGGGGAAGGCGAGACCCAGTACTTC
cdr3_aa: CASSSPGEGETQYF
j_call: TRBJ2-5
d_call: -
v_call: TRBV5-6
clone_size: -

cdr3_nt: TGTGCCAGCAGTTTGGACAGGCCCACAGATACGCAGTATTTT
cdr3_aa: CASSLDRPTDTQYF
j_call: TRBJ2-3
d_call: TRBD1
v_call: TRBV27
clone_size: once

cdr3_nt: TGTGCCAGCAGCAGCGGGGCCACAGGGGGCTCTCAGCCCCAGCATTTT
cdr3_aa: CASSSGATGGSQPQHF
j_call: TRBJ1-5
d_call: TRBD1
v_call: TRBV7-9
clone_size: -

cdr3_nt: TGTGCCAGCAGCTTAGGCGGGACGGTTTCCTACGAGCAGTACTTC
cdr3_aa: CASSLGGTVSYEQYF
j_call: TRBJ2-7
d_call: -
v_call: TRBV5-4
clone_size: few

cdr3_nt: TGTGCCAGCAGTGCCCGACAGGCTGCGACCCCTGAAGCTTTCTTT
cdr3_aa: CASSARQAATPEAFF
j_call: TRBJ1-1
d_call: -
v_call: TRBV27
clone_size: -

cdr3_nt: TGCGCCAGCAGCCAGTCGGAGGGGGCGTACTACAATGAGCAGTTCTTC
cdr3_aa: CASSQSEGAYYNEQFF
j_call: TRBJ2-1
d_call: -
v_call: TRBV5-1
clone_size: -

cdr3_nt: TGTGCCAGCAGGGGGACAGGGGTTAATGAAAAACTGTTTTTT
cdr3_aa: CASRGTGVNEKLFF
j_call: TRBJ1-4
d_call: TRBD1
v_call: TRBV6-1
clone_size: -

cdr3_nt: TGCGCCAGCAGCCTAAAACCCCCAACCGATACGGGGAGAGTCGCTGAAGCTTTCTTT
cdr3_aa: CASSLKPPTDTGRVAEAFF
j_call: TRBJ1-1
d_call: -
v_call: TRBV4-1
clone_size: -

cdr3_nt: TGCGCCAGCAGGTCGAGTTGGGCGAATGAAAAACTGTTTTTT
cdr3_aa: CASRSSWANEKLFF
j_call: TRBJ1-4
d_call: -
v_call: TRBV5-1
clone_size: -

cdr3_nt: TGTGCCAGCAGTGACAAAGCGGGGGGGCCTCGGACAGATACGCAGTATTTT
cdr3_aa: CASSDKAGGPRTDTQYF
j_call: TRBJ2-3
d_call: TRBD2
v_call: TRBV25-1
clone_size: -

cdr3_nt: TGTGCCAGCAGTTCCCCTCGGGCGAGGGAAGAGACCCAGTACTTC
cdr3_aa: CASSSPRAREETQYF
j_call: TRBJ2-5
d_call: -
v_call: TRBV7-8
clone_size: -

cdr3_nt: TGCGCCAGCAGCTCCGGGACAGCAGCCTACGAGCAGTACTTC
cdr3_aa: CASSSGTAAYEQYF
j_call: TRBJ2-7
d_call: TRBD1
v_call: TRBV5-1
clone_size: -

cdr3_nt: TGTGCCAGTAGTAGAATTTCAGGGGGTTCGGATTCACCCCTCCACTTT
cdr3_aa: CASSRISGGSDSPLHF
j_call: TRBJ1-6
d_call: TRBD1
v_call: TRBV19
clone_size: -

cdr3_nt: TGTGCCAGCAGCTTTCGGAGGGGAGATGAGCAGTTCTTC
cdr3_aa: CASSFRRGDEQFF
j_call: TRBJ2-1
d_call: -
v_call: TRBV7-2
clone_size: -

cdr3_nt: TGTGCCTGGAGTGTGGTCAGCGGATATGGCTACACCTTC
cdr3_aa: CAWSVVSGYGYTF
j_call: TRBJ1-2
d_call: -
v_call: TRBV30
clone_size: -

cdr3_nt: TGTGCCAGCAACTCGTGGGGGCAAGTGGATGGCTACACCTTC
cdr3_aa: CASNSWGQVDGYTF
j_call: TRBJ1-2
d_call: -
v_call: TRBV2
clone_size: -

cdr3_nt: TGTGCCAGCAGCGGACACGACTCCTACGAGCAGTACTTC
cdr3_aa: CASSGHDSYEQYF
j_call: TRBJ2-7
d_call: -
v_call: TRBV6-1
clone_size: -

cdr3_nt: TGTGCCTGGAGTAATCCGGGACAGGGGGCCTACGAGCAGTACTTC
cdr3_aa: CAWSNPGQGAYEQYF
j_call: TRBJ2-7
d_call: TRBD1
v_call: TRBV30
clone_size: -

cdr3_nt: TGTGCCAGCATTACAGGGGACACTTCAACTAATGAAAAACTGTTTTTT
cdr3_aa: CASITGDTSTNEKLFF
j_call: TRBJ1-4
d_call: TRBD1
v_call: TRBV5-8
clone_size: -

cdr3_nt: TGTGCCAGCAGCCCGGACAGTACCTACAATGAGCAGTTCTTC
cdr3_aa: CASSPDSTYNEQFF
j_call: TRBJ2-1
d_call: -
v_call: TRBV7-9
clone_size: -

cdr3_nt: TGTGCCAGCACCAAGGACAGGGCAGGCTACGAGCAGTACTTC
cdr3_aa: CASTKDRAGYEQYF
j_call: TRBJ2-7
d_call: TRBD1
v_call: TRBV11-2
clone_size: -